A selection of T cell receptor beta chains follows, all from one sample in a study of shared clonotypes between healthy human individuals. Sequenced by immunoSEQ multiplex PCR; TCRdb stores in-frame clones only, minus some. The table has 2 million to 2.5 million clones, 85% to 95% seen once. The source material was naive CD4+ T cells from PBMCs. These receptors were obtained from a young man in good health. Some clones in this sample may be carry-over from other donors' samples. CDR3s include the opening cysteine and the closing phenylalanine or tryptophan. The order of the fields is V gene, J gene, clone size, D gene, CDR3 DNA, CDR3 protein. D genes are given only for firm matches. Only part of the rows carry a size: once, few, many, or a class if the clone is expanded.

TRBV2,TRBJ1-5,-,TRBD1,TGTGCCAGCAGTGGACAGGGTGTGGGTCAGCCCCAGCATTTT,CASSGQGVGQPQHF
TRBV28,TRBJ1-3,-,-,TGTGCCAGCTCGACCTTTGACTCTGGAAACACCATATATTTT,CASSTFDSGNTIYF
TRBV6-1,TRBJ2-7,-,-,TGTGCCAGTGAAACACAGGGAAACCTTCAGTACTTC,CASETQGNLQYF
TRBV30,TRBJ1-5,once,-,TGTGCCTGGAGTGTAAGCGGGGGGGCAAGTCAGCCCCAGCATTTT,CAWSVSGGASQPQHF
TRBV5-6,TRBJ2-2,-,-,TGTGCCAGCAGTTCAGACTTGAACACCGGGGAGCTGTTTTTT,CASSSDLNTGELFF
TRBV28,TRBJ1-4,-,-,TGTGCCAGCTCGAATGAAAAACTGTTTTTT,CASSNEKLFF
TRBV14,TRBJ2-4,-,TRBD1,TGTGCCAGCAGCCGGGACAGGGTTAGGGACATTCAGTACTTC,CASSRDRVRDIQYF
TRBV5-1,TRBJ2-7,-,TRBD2,TGCGCCAGCAGCGCGGGACTAGCAAGAACCGACGAGCAGTACTTC,CASSAGLARTDEQYF
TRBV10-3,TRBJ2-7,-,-,TGTGCCATCCGACAGGACTCCTACGAGCAGTACTTC,CAIRQDSYEQYF
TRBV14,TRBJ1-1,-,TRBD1,TGTGCCAGCAGCCCGGGACAGATCATGAACACTGAAGCTTTCTTT,CASSPGQIMNTEAFF
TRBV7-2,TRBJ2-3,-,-,TGTGCCAGCAGCTTAGGCCCCCCTAGCACAGATACGCAGTATTTT,CASSLGPPSTDTQYF
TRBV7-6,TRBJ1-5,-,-,TGTGCCAGCAGCTTAGATGGAGTTCAGGCCCAGCATTTT,CASSLDGVQAQHF
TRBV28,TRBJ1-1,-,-,TGTGCCAGCAGTCCCCCCACCGTGGGCGGACCCCGGGGCACTGAAGCTTTCTTT,CASSPPTVGGPRGTEAFF
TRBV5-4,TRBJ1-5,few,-,TGTGCCAGCAGCTTGGGTGGAACGGCTCAGCCCCAGCATTTT,CASSLGGTAQPQHF
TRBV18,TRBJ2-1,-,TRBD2,TGTGCCAGCTCACGAGGACTAGCGGGAGGAAGTGAGCAGTTCTTC,CASSRGLAGGSEQFF
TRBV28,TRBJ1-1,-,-,TGTGCCAGCAGTTTAGGACACACTGAAGCTTTCTTT,CASSLGHTEAFF
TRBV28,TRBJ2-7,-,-,TGTGCCAGCAGTTTGGGGGGGCAGTCCTACGAGCAGTACTTC,CASSLGGQSYEQYF
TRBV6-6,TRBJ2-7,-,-,TGTGCCAGCAGGGAACTACCCATATACGAGCAGTACTTC,CASRELPIYEQYF
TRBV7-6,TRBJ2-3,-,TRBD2,TGTGCCAGCAGCCCCAATATAGCGGGAGTTGTAAATACGCAGTATTTT,CASSPNIAGVVNTQYF
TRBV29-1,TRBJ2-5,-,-,TGCAGCGTTGAAGGCCGGACGAAGAAAGAGACCCAGTACTTC,CSVEGRTKKETQYF
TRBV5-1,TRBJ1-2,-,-,TGCGCCAGCAGCTTGGTCATTGCGGTGAACTATGGCTACACCTTC,CASSLVIAVNYGYTF
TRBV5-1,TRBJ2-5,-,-,TGCGCCAGCAGCTTGATTTCGAGGGGTGGCGAGACCCAGTACTTC,CASSLISRGGETQYF
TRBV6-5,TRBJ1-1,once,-,TGTGCCAGCAGTTACTCGAGGGATGCGAACACTGAAGCTTTCTTT,CASSYSRDANTEAFF
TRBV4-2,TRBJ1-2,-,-,TGTGCCAGCAGCCAACCTACTAACTATGGCTACACCTTC,CASSQPTNYGYTF
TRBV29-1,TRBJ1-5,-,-,TGCAGCGTTTATGATCAGCCCCAGCATTTT,CSVYDQPQHF
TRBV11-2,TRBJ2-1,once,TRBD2,TGTGCCAGCAGCTTAGCGGCTAGCGGGTACAATGAGCAGTTCTTC,CASSLAASGYNEQFF
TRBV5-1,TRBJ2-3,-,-,TGCGCCAGCAGCGCCCGGGGCGGGGCCAGCACAGATACGCAGTATTTT,CASSARGGASTDTQYF
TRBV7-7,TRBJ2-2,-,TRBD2,TGTGCCAGCAGCAAAGGTCTAGCGGGAGTCACCGGGGAGCTGTTTTTT,CASSKGLAGVTGELFF
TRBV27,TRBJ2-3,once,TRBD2,TGTGCCAGCAGCCGCCGACTAGCGACGATTGATAGGGCAGATACGCAGTATTTT,CASSRRLATIDRADTQYF
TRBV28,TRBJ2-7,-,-,TGTGCCAGCAGTTTATACGGGGATTACGAGCAGTACTTC,CASSLYGDYEQYF
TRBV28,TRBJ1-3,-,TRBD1,TGTGCCAGCAAAGGGGGCAGTGATGGAAACACCATATATTTT,CASKGGSDGNTIYF
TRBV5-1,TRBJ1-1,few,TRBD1,TGCGCCAGCAGCTTGGCGGGACAGGGGAACACTGAAGCTTTCTTT,CASSLAGQGNTEAFF
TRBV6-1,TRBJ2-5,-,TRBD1,TGTGCCAGCAGTGAAAGACGCGGGACAGGGGGCCGTCGGCAGGAGACCCAGTACTTC,CASSERRGTGGRRQETQYF
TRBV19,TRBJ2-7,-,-,TGTGCCAGTAGTCCGCCGGGGTCCCTAACCTACGAGCAGTACTTC,CASSPPGSLTYEQYF
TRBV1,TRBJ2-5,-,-,TGCACCAGCAGCCGAACCCGGGGAGCGGGAGCCCAAGAGACCCAGTACTTC,CTSSRTRGAGAQETQYF
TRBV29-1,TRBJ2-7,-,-,TGCAGCGTTTCGGGCAGGACCTTCGACGAGCAGTACTTC,CSVSGRTFDEQYF
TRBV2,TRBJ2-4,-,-,TGTGCCAGCAGGGCCCCGAACCTAATCGGAGCCAAAAACATTCAGTACTTC,CASRAPNLIGAKNIQYF
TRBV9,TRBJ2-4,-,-,TGTGCCAGCAGCTTAGGGACACTCAAAAACATTCAGTACTTC,CASSLGTLKNIQYF
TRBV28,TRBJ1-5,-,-,TGTGCCAGCAGTTTCCTCAGGCTGTCTGTAAATCAGCCCCAGCATTTT,CASSFLRLSVNQPQHF
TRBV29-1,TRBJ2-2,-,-,TGCAGCGTTCCAGGGGCGAAACACACCGGGGAGCTGTTTTTT,CSVPGAKHTGELFF
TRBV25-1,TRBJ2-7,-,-,TGTGCCAGCAGTGGAGACCTAGTCGAGCAGTACTTC,CASSGDLVEQYF
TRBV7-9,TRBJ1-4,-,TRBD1,TGTGCCAGCAGCTGGACAGGGAGGGGGTTTCAGTTGGAAAAACTGTTTTTT,CASSWTGRGFQLEKLFF
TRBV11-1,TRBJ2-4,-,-,TGTGCCAGCAGCCCAAGGGACACCAAAAACATTCAGTACTTC,CASSPRDTKNIQYF
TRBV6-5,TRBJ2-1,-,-,TGTGCCAGCAGTTCCCGCGGGGTTCACAATGAGCAGTTCTTC,CASSSRGVHNEQFF
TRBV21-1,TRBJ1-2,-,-,TGTGCCAGCAGCAACCCGACAGATTCGGTCTATGGCTACACCTTC,CASSNPTDSVYGYTF
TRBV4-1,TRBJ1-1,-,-,TGCGCCAGCAGCCAAGAAGGGCTGAACGCTGAAGCTTTCTTT,CASSQEGLNAEAFF
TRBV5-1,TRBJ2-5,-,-,TGCGCCAGCAGCTTAGCCTTGCCGGGGGTAGGAGAGACCCAGTACTTC,CASSLALPGVGETQYF
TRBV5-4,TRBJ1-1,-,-,TGTGCCAGCAGCCCCCAGGGGCGGGCCGACACTGAAGCTTTCTTT,CASSPQGRADTEAFF
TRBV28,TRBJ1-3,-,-,TGTGCCAGCAGTCTACAGGGTCATGGAAACACCATATATTTT,CASSLQGHGNTIYF
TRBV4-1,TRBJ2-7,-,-,TGCGCCAGCAGCCAAGATAGGGCGGGATTAAGGGAGCAGTACTTC,CASSQDRAGLREQYF
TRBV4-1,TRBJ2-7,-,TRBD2,TGCGCCAGCAGCCAAGACTCAGCGGGAGTCGGGTACGAGCAGTACTTC,CASSQDSAGVGYEQYF
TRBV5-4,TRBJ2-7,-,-,TGTGCCAGCAGCTTGGGGACAGCGGGTTCCTACGAGCAGTACTTC,CASSLGTAGSYEQYF
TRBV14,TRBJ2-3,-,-,TGTGCCAGCAGCCGAAGCGAGACCGTTACGCAGTATTTT,CASSRSETVTQYF
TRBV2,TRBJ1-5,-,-,TGTGCCAGCACCCTGGGGATTCAGCCCCAGCATTTT,CASTLGIQPQHF
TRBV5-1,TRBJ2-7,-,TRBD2,TGCGCCAGCAGCCCAAGGCCGGGACTAGCGGTTTCATTCCCTTCTTACGAGCAGTACTTC,CASSPRPGLAVSFPSYEQYF